The rows below give T cell receptor beta chains drawn from one sample of a study of CD4 T cells in relation to SARS-CoV-2 and coronaviruses. TCRdb's copy holds only in-frame clones and misses some; the assay was immunoSEQ multiplex PCR. Among about 20,000 clones listed, around four fifths were seen once. The antigens these receptors bind are not known. What was sequenced was CD4+ T cells from PBMCs, cultured in vitro. The receptor set was obtained from a human donor in good health. Both conserved end residues are part of each CDR3. D genes are given only for firm matches. A clone size is listed for some rows: how often the clone was seen (once, few, many), or a class if it is expanded.

>TRBD1|TRBJ2-7|TRBV3-1/TRBV3-2|15|-
TGTGCCAGCAGCCAAGTACTTGGACAGGGGGTCGAGCAGTACTTC
CASSQVLGQGVEQYF
>TRBD2|TRBJ2-3|TRBV24-1|13|-
TGTGCCACCAGTGGTCTAGCGGGAGATACGCAGTATTTT
CATSGLAGDTQYF
>TRBD1|TRBJ1-6|TRBV3-1/TRBV3-2|15|-
TGTGCCAGCAGCCCAGGACAGGGAAATAATTCACCCCTCCACTTT
CASSPGQGNNSPLHF
>-|TRBJ2-2|TRBV28|12|-
TGTGCCAGCAGCCTGGACAGCGGGGAGCTGTTTTTT
CASSLDSGELFF
>-|TRBJ2-6|TRBV7-3|14|-
TGTGCCAGCAGCGGCCGCTCTGGGGCCAACGTCCTGACTTTC
CASSGRSGANVLTF
>TRBD1|TRBJ2-3|TRBV6-5|15|-
TGTGCCAGCAGAACCAACAGGGGTCTAGCAGATACGCAGTATTTT
CASRTNRGLADTQYF
>-|TRBJ2-2|TRBV11-2|14|once
TGTGCCAGCAGCTTAGGCGGTAACACCGGGGAGCTGTTTTTT
CASSLGGNTGELFF
>-|TRBJ2-1|TRBV6-6|13|-
TGTGCCAGCAGTTACGAGGTGGGTAGAGAGCAGTTCTTC
CASSYEVGREQFF
>-|TRBJ1-2|TRBV6-5|13|-
TGTGCCAGCAGAACAGGAGCCAACTATGGCTACACCTTC
CASRTGANYGYTF
>TRBD2|TRBJ2-5|TRBV24-1|16|once
TGTGCCACCAGTGATTCTTTCGGGAGGGCCGGAGAGACCCAGTACTTC
CATSDSFGRAGETQYF
>-|TRBJ1-1|TRBV3-1/TRBV3-2|13|-
TGTGCCAGCAGCCGATCAGGGTTGGCTGAAGCTTTCTTT
CASSRSGLAEAFF
>-|TRBJ2-3|TRBV27|15|-
TGTGCCGGAAAAGGCCAGGGGTTGTCGGTAGATACGCAGTATTTT
CAGKGQGLSVDTQYF
>-|TRBJ2-7|TRBV11-2|18|-
TGTGCCAGCACCCCCCGAGGGAGTGGGGGTTCTGTCTCCTACGAGCAGTACTTC
CASTPRGSGGSVSYEQYF
>TRBD2|TRBJ2-7|TRBV15|18|-
TGTGCCACCAGCACAAGTGCCGCGGGAGGCCCAGGAGCCTACGAGCAGTACTTC
CATSTSAAGGPGAYEQYF
>TRBD1|TRBJ2-1|TRBV5-1|13|-
TGCGCCAGCAGCCCGCGACAGGGAGAGGAGCAGTTCTTC
CASSPRQGEEQFF
>TRBD2|TRBJ2-7|TRBV5-1|16|-
TGCGCCAGCAGCCTAGGGACTAGCGGGAGCTCCTACGAGCAGTACTTC
CASSLGTSGSSYEQYF
>TRBD1|TRBJ2-7|TRBV29-1|14|few
TGCAGCGCATCTCCGGACAGGGGAGGGTACGAGCAGTACTTC
CSASPDRGGYEQYF
>-|TRBJ1-2|TRBV5-1|15|-
TGCGCCAGCAGCTTGGGAACAGGGCTATGGAATGGCTACACCTTC
CASSLGTGLWNGYTF
>-|TRBJ2-2|TRBV6-5|16|-
TGTGCCAGCAGTTTTTCTAGCGCGGAGGGTATCAGGGAGCTGTTTTTT
CASSFSSAEGIRELFF
>-|TRBJ2-1|TRBV6-5|15|-
TGTGCCAGCAGTTACTCAGGGATCTCCTACAATGAGCAGTTCTTC
CASSYSGISYNEQFF
>-|TRBJ1-3|TRBV5-1|17|few
TGCGCCAGCAGCGTCGTAGACATTTCGAGCTCTGGAAACACCATATATTTT
CASSVVDISSSGNTIYF
>-|TRBJ2-7|TRBV12-3/TRBV12-4|12|once
TGTGCCAGCAGTTTATTTAGCTACGAGCAGTACTTC
CASSLFSYEQYF
>-|TRBJ2-3|TRBV9|14|-
TGTGCCAGCAGCGTATACAGTAGCACAGATACGCAGTATTTT
CASSVYSSTDTQYF
>TRBD2|TRBJ2-3|TRBV5-5|17|-
TGTGCCAGCAGCTTGGGGGGACTAGCGGGAGGGGCAGATACGCAGTATTTT
CASSLGGLAGGADTQYF
>TRBD2|TRBJ2-2|TRBV5-1|15|-
TGCGCCAGCAGCCTCGCGGGGGGCGATACCGGGGAGCTGTTTTTT
CASSLAGGDTGELFF
>-|TRBJ2-2|TRBV5-1|16|-
TGCGCCAGCAGCTTGGTCAGGGGTTCGAACACCGGGGAGCTGTTTTTT
CASSLVRGSNTGELFF